The rows below give T cell receptor beta chains drawn from one sample of a study of cytomegalovirus exposure and HLA in healthy donors. Clones were read by immunoSEQ multiplex PCR, and TCRdb kept only the in-frame ones, dropping some. Of approximately 100,000 clones listed, roughly 80% are singletons. The sample was PBMCs. The source is a female donor in good health and CMV-seronegative. Both conserved end residues are part of each CDR3. The order of the fields is V gene, D gene, CDR3 protein. A D gene is named only where the DNA matches it firmly.

v_call: TRBV5-4
d_call: -
cdr3_aa: CASSLDGGYGYTF

v_call: TRBV7-2
d_call: TRBD1
cdr3_aa: CASSLGWTGSNEQFF

v_call: TRBV27
d_call: -
cdr3_aa: CASSYIAGELFF

v_call: TRBV30
d_call: TRBD1
cdr3_aa: CAWNRQGEENQPQHF

v_call: TRBV30
d_call: -
cdr3_aa: CAWSYPPTDTQYF

v_call: TRBV6-1
d_call: -
cdr3_aa: CASTQEITSQPQHF

v_call: TRBV11-2
d_call: -
cdr3_aa: CASSLQGFSSYNEQFF

v_call: TRBV5-4
d_call: TRBD1
cdr3_aa: CASSLWTGRNDGYTF

v_call: TRBV4-3
d_call: TRBD1
cdr3_aa: CASSQVGWRPGTGEYGYTF

v_call: TRBV15
d_call: -
cdr3_aa: CATTPGVGGAGEAFF

v_call: TRBV19
d_call: -
cdr3_aa: CATQGELDEKLFF

v_call: TRBV4-3
d_call: -
cdr3_aa: CASSQDPGETQYF

v_call: TRBV18
d_call: TRBD1
cdr3_aa: CASSPLGQGDYGYTF

v_call: TRBV7-2
d_call: TRBD1
cdr3_aa: CASSLGWRQGRHEQYF

v_call: TRBV9
d_call: -
cdr3_aa: CASSVGGRGGPGTGELFF

v_call: TRBV19
d_call: TRBD2
cdr3_aa: CASSRGLAGNEQFF

v_call: TRBV5-1
d_call: -
cdr3_aa: CASPIDFKLRNQPQHF

v_call: TRBV2
d_call: TRBD2
cdr3_aa: CASSGTRGGEETQYF

v_call: TRBV5-6
d_call: -
cdr3_aa: CASSWGVEQFF

v_call: TRBV29-1
d_call: TRBD1
cdr3_aa: CSVTTGVGGQPQHF

v_call: TRBV6-1
d_call: TRBD1
cdr3_aa: CASSGATGAAGELFF

v_call: TRBV5-4
d_call: -
cdr3_aa: CASSLMDTGELFF

v_call: TRBV9
d_call: TRBD2
cdr3_aa: CASSVGGSGGAGTGELFF

v_call: TRBV6-1
d_call: -
cdr3_aa: CASFSPGGREAFF

v_call: TRBV30
d_call: -
cdr3_aa: CAWRATGTEAFF

v_call: TRBV2
d_call: -
cdr3_aa: CASSSFSGVIAYEQYF

v_call: TRBV19
d_call: TRBD1
cdr3_aa: CASSHKRTGSYEQYF

v_call: TRBV9
d_call: TRBD2
cdr3_aa: CASSVSSGDSDTQYF

v_call: TRBV6-4
d_call: TRBD1
cdr3_aa: CASSEEAGGGQPQHF

v_call: TRBV7-2
d_call: TRBD1
cdr3_aa: CASSRDRGREKLFF

v_call: TRBV7-9
d_call: -
cdr3_aa: CASSFTEAQYF

v_call: TRBV27
d_call: -
cdr3_aa: CASRASGTYEQYF

v_call: TRBV20-1
d_call: -
cdr3_aa: CSASLQAEQFF

v_call: TRBV7-9
d_call: TRBD2
cdr3_aa: CASSWTSHEQYF

v_call: TRBV4-1
d_call: -
cdr3_aa: CASSQLGTDTQYF

v_call: TRBV28
d_call: TRBD2
cdr3_aa: CASSGGLEETQYF

v_call: TRBV19
d_call: -
cdr3_aa: CASSTGVPYEQYF

v_call: TRBV5-4
d_call: TRBD1
cdr3_aa: CASRRQGDYNEQFF

v_call: TRBV7-9
d_call: -
cdr3_aa: CASHPPVMNTEAFF

v_call: TRBV5-1
d_call: TRBD1
cdr3_aa: CASHRDREETQYF

v_call: TRBV5-1
d_call: -
cdr3_aa: CASSFRPGARSEQYF